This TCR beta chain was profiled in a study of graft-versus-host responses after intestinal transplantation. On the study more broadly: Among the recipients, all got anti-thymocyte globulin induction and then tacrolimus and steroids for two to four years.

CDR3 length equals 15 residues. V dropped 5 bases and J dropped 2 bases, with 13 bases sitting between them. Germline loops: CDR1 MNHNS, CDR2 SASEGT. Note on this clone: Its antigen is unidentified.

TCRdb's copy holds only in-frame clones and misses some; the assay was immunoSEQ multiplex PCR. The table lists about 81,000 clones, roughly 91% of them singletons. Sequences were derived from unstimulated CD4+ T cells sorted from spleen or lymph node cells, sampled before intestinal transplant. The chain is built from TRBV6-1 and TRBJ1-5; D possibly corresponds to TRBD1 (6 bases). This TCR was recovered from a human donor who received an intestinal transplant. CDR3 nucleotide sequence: TGTGCCAGCAGTCCAACAGGGTTGGGCAATCAGCCCCAGCATTTT. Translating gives CASSPTGLGNQPQHF.